This T cell receptor beta chain emerged from a study of T-cell memory formation after mild COVID-19. Study details: TCR clusters showed largely donor specificity.

This clonotype has a handful of counts. What it binds is unknown. CDR1 SGHDT and CDR2 YYEEEE come from the germline V gene. Trimming removed 10 bases at V and 0 bases at J, with 17 bases between. The CDR3 is 15 residues long. Employing constant-segment primers, 5'RACE generated TCR alpha and TCR beta cDNA libraries bearing sample barcodes and UMIs. Via MiXCR, TCRdb re-called the 5' RACE reads, giving one row per CDR3 protein. Of just under 550,000 distinct CDR3 sequences listed, around 21% are singletons. Broader study findings: Day 37-peaking second-wave clones had unconfirmed SARS-CoV-2 specificity. The study found balanced CD4/CD8 in clones contracting day 15 to 85 and a CD4+ lean in later expanders.

Sequencing was done on a sample of PBMCs or a T cell subset sorted from them (not recorded which). The rearrangement uses TRBV5-6 and TRBJ2-1; D is possibly TRBD1 (6 bases). The sequence was collected from an adult woman who had mild COVID-19 (a few samples of this study predate the infection). Cell type and time point are not known. CDR3 coding DNA: TGTGCCCCATACGGTCAGGGGAACTCCTACAATGAGCAGTTCTTC. Translated, it gives CAPYGQGNSYNEQFF.